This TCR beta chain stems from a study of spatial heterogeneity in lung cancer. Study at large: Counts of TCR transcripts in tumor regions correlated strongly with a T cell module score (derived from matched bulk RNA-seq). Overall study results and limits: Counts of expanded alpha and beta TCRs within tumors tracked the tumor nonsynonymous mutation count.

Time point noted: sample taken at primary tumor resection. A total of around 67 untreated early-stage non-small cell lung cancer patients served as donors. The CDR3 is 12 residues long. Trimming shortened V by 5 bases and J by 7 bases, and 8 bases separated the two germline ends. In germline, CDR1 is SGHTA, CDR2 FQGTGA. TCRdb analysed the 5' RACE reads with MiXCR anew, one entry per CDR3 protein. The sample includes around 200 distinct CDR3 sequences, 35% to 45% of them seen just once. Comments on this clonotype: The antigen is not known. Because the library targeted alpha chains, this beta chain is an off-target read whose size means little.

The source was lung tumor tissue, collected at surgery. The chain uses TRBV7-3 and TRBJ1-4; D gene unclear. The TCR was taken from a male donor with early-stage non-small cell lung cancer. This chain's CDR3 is CASSPAFEKLFF. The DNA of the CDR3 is TGTGCCAGCAGCCCCGCTTTTGAAAAACTGTTTTTT.